The 10 T cell receptor beta chains listed next were all sequenced from one sample in a study of cytomegalovirus exposure and HLA in healthy donors. PCR primers comprised 60 Vbeta and 13 Jbeta primers. Assay used: immunoSEQ multiplex PCR; TCRdb lists only in-frame clones, some missing. The table includes over 150,000 clones, roughly 79% detected once. What was sequenced was PBMCs. These receptors were obtained from a woman between 45 and 65 years old in good health and CMV-seronegative.

This CDR3 reads CAISESLGQGLYEQYF. Written as DNA, the CDR3 is TGTGCCATCAGTGAGTCCCTGGGACAGGGACTCTACGAGCAGTACTTC. The rearrangement links TRBV10-3 to TRBJ2-7, with 9 bases fitting TRBD1. V was pared by 0 bases and J by 3 bases, with 6 bases of the junction left unmatched. In germline, CDR1 is ENHRY, CDR2 SYGVKD. CDR3 length: 16 amino acids.

The chain couples TRBV21-1 to TRBJ1-1; TRBD1, the table's D call, was not compared with the DNA. TRBV21-1 is marked as a pseudogene. The CDR3 contains 16 residues. CDR3 protein: CASSFRQGARNTEAFF. In DNA form, the CDR3 reads TGTGCCAGCAGCTTTAGACAGGGGGCGAGGAACACTGAAGCTTTCTTT.

This rearrangement joins TRBV7-9 to TRBJ1-1, with 9 bases aligning to TRBD1. V shed 4 bases, J shed 1 base, and the junction held 1 base outside the gene matches. The CDR3 runs 14 residues. Per germline, CDR1 SEHNR and CDR2 FQNEAQ (reference sequence). CDR3 residues: CASSWGQGNTEAFF. DNA for the CDR3: TGTGCCAGCAGCTGGGGACAGGGGAACACTGAAGCTTTCTTT.

The chain recombines TRBV6-5 with TRBJ1-1; D gene unclear. CDR1 is MNHEY and CDR2 is SVGAGI in the germline V gene. The CDR3 totals 15 residues. V lost 7 bases and J lost 2, with 17 bases in between. In DNA, the CDR3 is TGTGCCAGCACGCGAGGGCTAACGGCAAACACTGAAGCTTTCTTT. It yields the protein CASTRGLTANTEAFF.

The chain links TRBV28 to TRBJ1-2; D possibly corresponds to TRBD1 (6 bases). Trimming pared 6 bases from V and 3 bases from J, leaving 17 bases between. Germline CDR1 is MDHEN and CDR2 is SYDVKM. The CDR3 runs 15 residues. This CDR3 is CASSLMGGGDYGYTF. DNA for the CDR3: TGTGCCAGCAGCCTAATGGGGGGGGGCGACTATGGCTACACCTTC.

V usage is TRBV28 and J usage is TRBJ1-2; D may be TRBD1 (6 bases). In germline, CDR1 is MDHEN, CDR2 SYDVKM. V was clipped by 6 bases and J by 4 bases, with 21 bases between them. The CDR3 consists of 16 residues. CDR3 in DNA: TGTGCCAGCAGCCCAGCCGGGGGGGCACGCGGCTATGGCTACACCTTC. It encodes CASSPAGGARGYGYTF.

The gene calls are TRBV18 and TRBJ2-2; TRBD2 is a possible D gene (7 bases). Trimming stripped 1 base from V and 6 bases from J, with 18 bases between. In germline, CDR1 is KGHSH, CDR2 LQKENI. CDR3 length equals 17 residues. The CDR3 DNA reads TGTGCCAGCTCACCACTTCTCGGGGGGCAATCTGCCGGGGAGCTGTTTTTT. Protein product: CASSPLLGGQSAGELFF.

The V call is TRBV5-1, the J call TRBJ2-3, with TRBD1 matching 9 bases. J lost 3 bases, V lost 2 bases, and 4 bases had no gene match. Germline V gives CDR1 SGHRS, CDR2 YFSETQ. The CDR3 runs 15 residues. CDR3 amino acids: CASSLQGAATDTQYF. The CDR3 DNA is TGCGCCAGCAGCTTACAGGGGGCTGCGACAGATACGCAGTATTTT.

This clone was detected only once. J is TRBJ2-7 and V is TRBV7-2, with 9 nucleotides matching TRBD1. J was trimmed by 4 bases and V by 6 bases; bases with no gene match: 10. The CDR3 extends over 15 amino acids. Germline V gene sequence: CDR1 SGHTA, CDR2 FQGNSA. The CDR3 coding sequence is TGTGCCAGCAGACGAGTTGGGACAGGGTTTTACGAGCAGTACTTC. Its protein is CASRRVGTGFYEQYF.

The rearrangement joins TRBV9 to TRBJ1-1, with 8 bases matching TRBD1. The V gene's germline CDR1 is SGDLS and CDR2 YYNGEE. This CDR3 spans 17 amino acids. Trimming cost V 2 bases and J 1 base; bases outside gene matches: 10. Here the CDR3 reads CASSVDRGLRGNTEAFF. In DNA form, the CDR3 reads TGTGCCAGCAGCGTCGACAGGGGTTTAAGAGGGAACACTGAAGCTTTCTTT.